The 31 T cell receptor beta chains below all came from one sample that was sequenced in a study of technical replicates of blood from several donors. Assay used: immunoSEQ multiplex PCR; TCRdb lists only in-frame clones, some missing. The sample includes approximately 73,000 clones, roughly 93% seen only once; the top ten take 0.2% to 0.3%. The sample taken for sequencing was T cells isolated from PBMCs. Receptors originate from a human donor in good health.

This chain links TRBV10-2 with TRBJ1-1, with D perhaps matching TRBD1 (5 bases). With 4 bases removed from V and 11 bases from J, the gap between germline ends came to 14 bases. This CDR3 has 12 amino acids. Germline values: CDR1 WSHSY, CDR2 SAAADI. CDR3 bases: TGCGCCAGCAGTGCCGGGACTTCAACGGCTTTCTTT. Translated, it gives CASSAGTSTAFF.

The V and J genes are TRBV4-1 and TRBJ2-3; tentatively, D is TRBD2 (6 bases). The germline V gene encodes CDR1 MGHRA and CDR2 YSYEKL. The CDR3 sequence is 16 residues long. The V and J ends lost 2 bases and 1 base respectively, with 13 bases between them. DNA of the CDR3: TGCGCCAGCAGCCAATGGGGCGGGGTGGGCACAGATACGCAGTATTTT. It codes for CASSQWGGVGTDTQYF.

CDR3 amino acids: CASSTRGSSNYGYTF. CDR3 nucleotides: TGTGCCAGCTCAACCAGGGGGTCGAGCAACTATGGCTACACCTTC. The V call is TRBV18, the J call TRBJ1-2; 7 bases align to TRBD1. Germline V gene sequence: CDR1 KGHSH, CDR2 LQKENI. J was trimmed by 2 bases and V by 5 bases; bases with no gene match: 8. The CDR3 loop spans 15 amino acids.

The chain carries TRBV2 and TRBJ1-2; TRBD1 matches at 9 bases. The CDR3 has 13 residues. V trimming: 7 bases; J trimming: 6 bases; junction bases outside the gene matches: 6. The germline gives CDR1 SNHLY, CDR2 FYNNEI. The CDR3 loop is CASTLGQGDGYTF. The CDR3 DNA sequence: TGTGCCAGCACCCTGGGACAGGGAGATGGCTACACCTTC.

This chain joins TRBV30 and TRBJ1-4; D is unresolved. The CDR3 is made up of 13 amino acids. Deletions cut 2 bases from V and 10 bases from J, with 14 bases between. Germline loops: CDR1 GTSNPN, CDR2 SVGIG (reference sequence). As DNA, the CDR3 is TGTGCCTGGAGTCGGTCCCGGGAGGGAAAACTGTTTTTT. Translated: CAWSRSREGKLFF.

The rearrangement joins TRBV28 to TRBJ1-5, with 10 bases fitting TRBD1. With 7 bases clipped from V and 2 bases from J, the junction kept 11 bases outside the gene matches. This CDR3 has 17 residues. Germline values: CDR1 MDHEN, CDR2 SYDVKM. In DNA form, the CDR3 reads TGTGCCAGCAACTGGGACAGGGGTAAGGTGGGCAATCAGCCCCAGCATTTT. It yields the protein CASNWDRGKVGNQPQHF.

This chain joins TRBV4-2 and TRBJ1-6, with TRBD1 matching over 9 bases. This CDR3 spans 16 amino acids. The germline gives CDR1 LGHNA, CDR2 YNFKEQ. V dropped 3 bases and J dropped 9; count of bases not matched to a gene: 9. CDR3 DNA: TGTGCCAGCAGCCAGGGGACAGGGTTTTATGGTTCACCCCTCCACTTT. Amino acid sequence: CASSQGTGFYGSPLHF.

The V and J genes are TRBV20-1 and TRBJ2-3; D is uncertain. Germline V gives CDR1 DFQATT, CDR2 SNEGSKA (reference sequence). The V end lost 6 bases, the J end lost 6 bases, and 7 bases lay between the germline ends. The CDR3 contains 10 residues. In nucleotides, the CDR3 is TGCAGTGCCAAGAGGGATACGCAGTATTTT. Protein sequence: CSAKRDTQYF.

The V and J genes are TRBV5-4 and TRBJ2-2, with 8 bases that match TRBD2. CDR1 SGHNT and CDR2 YYREEE come from the germline V gene (reference sequence). Trimming removed 5 bases from V and 0 bases from J; junction bases left unmatched: 3. This CDR3 contains 15 residues. The CDR3 sequence is CASRTGLANTGELFF. The CDR3 nucleotides are TGTGCCAGCAGGACGGGACTAGCGAACACCGGGGAGCTGTTTTTT.

The chain links TRBV10-3 to TRBJ1-2, with 10 bases matching TRBD1. From germline, CDR1 is ENHRY and CDR2 SYGVKD. The CDR3 runs 14 residues. The V gene end was trimmed by 6 bases and the J gene end by 6 bases; junction bases not matched to a gene: 7. CDR3 coding DNA: TGTGCCATCAGCCAGGGACAGGGGAGCGATGGCTACACCTTC. Encoded protein: CAISQGQGSDGYTF.

The chain couples TRBV14 to TRBJ1-5; D remains unclear. The CDR3 extends over 13 amino acids. V dropped 0 bases and J dropped 7 bases, with 7 bases sitting between them. From germline, CDR1 is SGHDN and CDR2 FVKESK. The CDR3 loop is CASSQEHSQPQHF. In nucleotides, the CDR3 is TGTGCCAGCAGCCAAGAACACAGCCAGCCCCAGCATTTT.

The chain joins TRBV7-9 to TRBJ2-3; the D is unclear. This CDR3 is built from 15 residues. The germline V and J ends were trimmed by 3 bases and 3 bases, with 13 bases remaining between them. Germline CDR1 reads SEHNR; CDR2 reads FQNEAQ (reference sequence). This CDR3 is CASSFWAGRTDTQYF. CDR3 nucleotides: TGTGCCAGCAGCTTCTGGGCAGGCAGGACAGATACGCAGTATTTT.

CDR3 loop: CASSLDMAGGKEKLFF. Written as DNA, the CDR3 is TGCGCCAGCAGCTTGGATATGGCAGGGGGTAAAGAAAAACTGTTTTTT. The genes are TRBV5-1 and TRBJ1-4; 7 bases map to TRBD1. From germline, CDR1 is SGHRS and CDR2 YFSETQ. Losses at the gene ends were 0 bases for V and 8 bases for J; bases not matched to a gene: 10. The CDR3 is made up of 16 amino acids.

The chain combines TRBV19 with TRBJ2-3; D is unclear. Per the germline V gene, CDR1 is LNHDA and CDR2 is SQIVND (reference sequence). Trimming took 4 bases from V and 3 from J, leaving 5 bases between them. This CDR3 comprises 12 residues. CDR3 loop: CASSTQTDTQYF. CDR3 in DNA: TGTGCCAGTAGTACTCAGACAGATACGCAGTATTTT.

This clone was counted a single time. The genes are TRBV6-5 and TRBJ2-1; TRBD1 matches 8 bases. Germline CDR1 MNHEY, CDR2 SVGAGI. The CDR3 is 16 residues long. The ends lost 2 bases at V and 7 bases at J; junction bases unmatched: 10. CDR3 in DNA: TGTGCCAGCAGTTACAAATACGGACAGGGTATGAATGAGCAGTTCTTC. As protein: CASSYKYGQGMNEQFF.

The V and J genes are TRBV7-9 and TRBJ2-2, with a possible D match to TRBD2 (6 bases). Germline CDR1 and CDR2: SEHNR and FQNEAQ (reference sequence). V was trimmed by 5 bases and J by 3 bases, leaving 13 bases between them. This CDR3 is built from 15 residues. The CDR3 sequence: CASSRPTRYTGELFF. For the CDR3, the DNA is TGTGCCAGCAGCCGACCGACTAGATACACCGGGGAGCTGTTTTTT.

The chain is built from TRBV28 and TRBJ2-1; 7 bases map to TRBD2. CDR1 and CDR2 (germline): MDHEN, SYDVKM. J was trimmed by 4 bases and V by 7 bases; bases with no gene match: 10. There are 15 residues in the CDR3. CDR3 coding DNA: TGTGCCAGCAAAGAGGGACTACTTCGATACAATGAGCAGTTCTTC. Its protein product is CASKEGLLRYNEQFF.

CDR3 bases: TGCAGCGTTAAGACAGGGGGGGGCGCTTTCTTT. Translated: CSVKTGGGAFF. The rearrangement uses TRBV29-1 and TRBJ1-1, with 9 bases lining up with TRBD1. V lost 5 bases and J lost 11; bases outside the gene matches: 6. This CDR3 is built from 11 residues. Germline loops: CDR1 SQVTM, CDR2 ANQGSEA.

The V gene is TRBV7-6, the J gene TRBJ2-1; 7 nucleotides align to TRBD2. The trim removed 1 base at V and 0 bases at J, leaving 6 bases unmatched. The CDR3 is 17 amino acids. Germline V gene sequence: CDR1 SGHVS, CDR2 FNYEAQ. The CDR3 protein is CASSLDTSENSYNEQFF. DNA of the CDR3: TGTGCCAGCAGCTTAGACACTAGCGAGAACTCCTACAATGAGCAGTTCTTC.

The chain links TRBV2 to TRBJ1-5; the D gene is possibly TRBD1 (5 bases). This CDR3 region has 14 residues. CDR1 and CDR2 (germline): SNHLY, FYNNEI. V lost 3 bases, J lost 9 bases, and 15 bases lay in between. As DNA, the CDR3 is TGTGCCAGCAGTGAGGGGCAGTCGGGTCCGCCCCAGCATTTT. Amino acids: CASSEGQSGPPQHF.

This chain joins TRBV30 and TRBJ1-1, with 8 bases lining up with TRBD1. Germline-derived CDR1 and CDR2 are GTSNPN and SVGIG (reference sequence). Trimming removed 2 bases from V and 1 base from J; junction bases left unmatched: 3. CDR3 length: 14 amino acids. DNA for the CDR3: TGTGCCTGGAGTTCTGGACAGGGGAACACTGAAGCTTTCTTT. It translates to CAWSSGQGNTEAFF.

The chain recombines TRBV6-5 with TRBJ2-3; TRBD2 aligns across 8 bases. The length of the CDR3 is 15 residues. CDR1 and CDR2 from the germline V gene are MNHEY and SVGAGI. V shed 9 bases, J shed 1 base, and the junction held 9 bases outside the gene matches. CDR3 DNA: TGTGCCAGGCAGACTAGCGACAACGGCACAGATACGCAGTATTTT. Protein product: CARQTSDNGTDTQYF.

The rearrangement links TRBV5-4 to TRBJ2-7, with TRBD2 matching 12 bases. Germline V gene sequence: CDR1 SGHNT, CDR2 YYREEE (reference sequence). V lost 4 bases and J lost 2; bases outside the gene matches: 4. This CDR3 is 15 amino acids long. CDR3 nucleotide sequence: TGTGCCAGCAGCCCGGGACTAGCGGGTACCTACGAGCAGTACTTC. This translates into CASSPGLAGTYEQYF. Supplemented by reference TRBV5-4 and TRBJ2-7, the full variable domain reads ETGVTQSPTHLIKTRGQQVTLRCSSQSGHNTVSWYQQALGQGPQFIFQYYREEENGRGNFPPRFSGLQFPNYSSELNVNALELDDSALYLCASSPGLAGTYEQYFGPGTRLTVT.

The chain couples TRBV18 to TRBJ2-5; D may be TRBD2 (5 bases). This CDR3 comprises 17 residues. The germline CDR1 and CDR2 sequences are KGHSH and LQKENI. The V gene lost 0 bases and the J gene lost 1 base, with 15 bases spanning the gap. CDR3 in DNA: TGTGCCAGCTCACCACCTCCTGATAAGCGGAGCCAAGAGACCCAGTACTTC. Translating gives CASSPPPDKRSQETQYF.

The CDR3 protein is CASSLQAPGGELFF. CDR3 coding DNA: TGCGCCAGCAGCCTACAGGCCCCCGGCGGGGAGCTGTTTTTT. The chain links TRBV5-1 to TRBJ2-2; possibly TRBD1 for D (5 bases). This CDR3 has 14 residues. The V end lost 4 bases, the J end lost 7 bases, and 14 bases lay between the germline ends. The germline V gene encodes CDR1 SGHRS and CDR2 YFSETQ. Combining the CDR3 with reference TRBV5-1 and TRBJ2-2 gives the whole variable domain KAGVTQTPRYLIKTRGQQVTLSCSPISGHRSVSWYQQTPGQGLQFLFEYFSETQRNKGNFPGRFSGRQFSNSRSEMNVSTLELGDSALYLCASSLQAPGGELFFGEGSRLTVL.

CDR3: CASSRDGSGGGTNEKLFF. The DNA for the CDR3 is TGTGCCAGCTCACGAGACGGTTCAGGGGGAGGAACTAATGAAAAACTGTTTTTT. V usage is TRBV18 and J usage is TRBJ1-4, with 7 bases matching TRBD1. The V segment lost 4 bases and the J segment 1 base; nucleotides outside the gene matches: 12. The CDR3 has 18 residues. Germline V lookup: CDR1 KGHSH, CDR2 LQKENI.

V usage is TRBV10-2 and J usage is TRBJ2-3, with TRBD1 as a possible D gene (5 bases). CDR1 is WSHSY, CDR2 SAAADI, per germline. This CDR3 comprises 16 residues. The germline V and J ends were trimmed by 6 bases and 3 bases, with 19 bases remaining between them. In nucleotides, the CDR3 is TGCGCCAGCAGAACCATTCAGGGCCACGGGACAGATACGCAGTATTTT. Translation: CASRTIQGHGTDTQYF.

The chain combines TRBV11-3 with TRBJ2-2, with no clear D. CDR1 SGHNT and CDR2 YENEEA come from the germline V gene. The CDR3 totals 14 residues. Trimming shortened V by 1 base and J by 7 bases, and 10 bases separated the two germline ends. CDR3 sequence (DNA): TGTGCCAGCAGCTTAGGGTACGGTGGCGGGGAGCTGTTTTTT. Protein: CASSLGYGGGELFF.

The chain links TRBV27 to TRBJ1-1; tentatively, D is TRBD1 (5 bases). Trimming left V 0 bases short and J 4 bases short, with 15 bases between. Germline CDR1 reads MNHEY; CDR2 reads SMNVEV (reference sequence). This CDR3 is built from 16 residues. CDR3 region: CASSLSWGREATEAFF. CDR3 nucleotide sequence: TGTGCCAGCAGTTTATCATGGGGCAGGGAGGCCACTGAAGCTTTCTTT.

The gene calls are TRBV13 and TRBJ2-3; 7 bases match TRBD1. Germline V gene sequence: CDR1 PRHDT, CDR2 FYEKMQ (reference sequence). The CDR3 totals 15 residues. With 5 bases clipped from V and 4 bases from J, the junction kept 9 bases outside the gene matches. The CDR3: CASSLARQGADTQYF. CDR3 coding DNA: TGTGCCAGCAGCCTCGCCCGACAGGGTGCAGATACGCAGTATTTT.

The CDR3 loop is CASRRQGERTDTQYF. The CDR3 DNA reads TGTGCCAGCAGGAGACAGGGGGAGAGGACAGATACGCAGTATTTT. V is TRBV6-1 and J is TRBJ2-3, with 9 nucleotides matching TRBD1. Germline V gene lookup returns CDR1 MNHNS and CDR2 SASEGT. This CDR3 spans 15 amino acids. Trimming cost V 6 bases and J 3 bases; bases outside gene matches: 7.